Sequencing of this T cell receptor beta chain was carried out in a study of regulatory T cells in long-lasting Graves disease. Across the study: Persistence in Graves' disease denoted antithyroid drug use beyond 5 years alongside positive TSH receptor antibodies.

Regarding the study as a whole: Under persistent disease, TRBV28, TRBJ1-2 and TRBJ2-5 were used preferentially. The analysis examined peripheral blood only and excluded thyroid tissue.

In building TCR beta libraries, iRepertoire HTBI primers were used together with Arm-PCR of CDR3 regions. TCRdb analysed the multiplex PCR reads with MiXCR anew, one entry per CDR3 protein. The data hold about 470,000 distinct CDR3 sequences, with less than 25% observed a single time. Germline V gives CDR1 SQVTM, CDR2 ANQGSEA. This CDR3 spans 13 amino acids. The time point: persistent/refractory GD, antithyroid drugs over 5 years with positive TRAb. There was RNA extracted from PBMCs, and the TCR library was made from it. By American Thyroid Association guidelines, Graves' disease was diagnosed in the cohort. To note about this clonotype: The antigen remains unidentified. A read error may be the cause here, since a much bigger clone is one base away.

Sequencing used peripheral blood mononuclear cells (PBMCs), obtained when the disease was refractory, from a patient treated with antithyroid drugs. The V and J genes are TRBV29-1 and TRBJ2-5, with D unresolved. The receptor was derived from a female donor with Graves disease. CDR3 sequence: CSLGEVYQEAQYF. The CDR3 region has the DNA TGCAGCCTCGGCGAGGTATATCAAGAGGCCCAGTACTTC.